The T cell receptor beta chain described here comes from a study of CD8 T cells in Susac syndrome. RNA was extracted with the RNeasy kit, and a quantity of about 0.5 to 1 ug was reverse transcribed using random hexamers. Across 54 Vbeta and 13 Jbeta, TCR beta CDR3 was amplified with immunoSEQ multiplex PCR. TCRdb ran MiXCR on the immunoSEQ multiplex PCR reads and lists one entry per CDR3 protein. The table records 150,000 to 200,000 distinct CDR3 sequences, 80% to 95% of them present only once. Germline V gene data show CDR1 as SGDLS and CDR2 as YYNGEE. V was pared by 0 bases and J by 6 bases, with 5 bases of the junction left unmatched. This CDR3 has 14 amino acids.

Source material: CD4+ T cells from PBMCs. This chain links TRBV9 with TRBJ1-2; 7 bases fit TRBD1. This sequence originates from a human donor in good health. CDR3 in amino acids: CASSVEGTDHGYTF. For the CDR3, the DNA is TGTGCCAGCAGCGTAGAGGGGACAGACCATGGCTACACCTTC.